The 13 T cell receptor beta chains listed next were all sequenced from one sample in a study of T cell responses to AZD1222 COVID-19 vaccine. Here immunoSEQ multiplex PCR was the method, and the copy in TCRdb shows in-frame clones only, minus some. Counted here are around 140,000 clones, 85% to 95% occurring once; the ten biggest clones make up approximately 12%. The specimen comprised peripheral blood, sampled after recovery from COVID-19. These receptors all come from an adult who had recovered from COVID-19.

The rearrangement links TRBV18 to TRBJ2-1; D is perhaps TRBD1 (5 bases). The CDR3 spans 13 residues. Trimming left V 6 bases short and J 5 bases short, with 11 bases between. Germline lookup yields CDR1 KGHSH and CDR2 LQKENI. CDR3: CASSSQGNNEQFF. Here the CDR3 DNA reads TGTGCCAGCTCGTCCCAGGGAAACAATGAGCAGTTCTTC.

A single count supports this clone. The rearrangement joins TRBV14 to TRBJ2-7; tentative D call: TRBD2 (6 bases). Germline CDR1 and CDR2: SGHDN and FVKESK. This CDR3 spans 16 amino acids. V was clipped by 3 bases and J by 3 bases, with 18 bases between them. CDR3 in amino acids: CASSQNGGRADYEQYF. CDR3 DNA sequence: TGTGCCAGCAGCCAGAACGGAGGGCGGGCCGACTACGAGCAGTACTTC.

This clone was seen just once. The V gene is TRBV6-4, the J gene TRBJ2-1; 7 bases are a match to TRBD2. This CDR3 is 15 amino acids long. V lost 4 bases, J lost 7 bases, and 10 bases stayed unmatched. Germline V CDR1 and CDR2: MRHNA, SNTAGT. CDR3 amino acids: CASSVRGGEGNEQFF. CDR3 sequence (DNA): TGTGCCAGCAGTGTGCGGGGAGGGGAAGGGAATGAGCAGTTCTTC.

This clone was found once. CDR3 residues: CASSFTGDLVYEQYF. In nucleotides, the CDR3 is TGTGCCAGCAGCTTTACTGGAGATTTGGTCTACGAGCAGTACTTC. This chain connects TRBV6-5 to TRBJ2-7; D not resolved. CDR3 length equals 15 residues. The germline V gene has CDR1 MNHEY and CDR2 SVGAGI. Trimming pared 6 bases from V and 3 bases from J, leaving 18 bases between.

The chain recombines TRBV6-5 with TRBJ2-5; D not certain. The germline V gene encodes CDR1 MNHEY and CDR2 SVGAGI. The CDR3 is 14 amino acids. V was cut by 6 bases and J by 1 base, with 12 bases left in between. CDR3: CASSHGPPQETQYF. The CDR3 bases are TGTGCCAGCAGCCACGGTCCGCCCCAAGAGACCCAGTACTTC.

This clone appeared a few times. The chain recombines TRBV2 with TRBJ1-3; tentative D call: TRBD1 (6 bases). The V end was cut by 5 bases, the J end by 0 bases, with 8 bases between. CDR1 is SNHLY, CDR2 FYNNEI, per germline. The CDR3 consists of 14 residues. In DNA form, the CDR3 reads TGTGCCAGCAGTCTCAGGGGCTCTGGAAACACCATATATTTT. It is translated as CASSLRGSGNTIYF.

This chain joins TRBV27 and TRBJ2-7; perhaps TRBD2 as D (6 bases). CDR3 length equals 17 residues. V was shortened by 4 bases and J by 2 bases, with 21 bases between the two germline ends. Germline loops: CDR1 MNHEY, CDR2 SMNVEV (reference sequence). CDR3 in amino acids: CASSSNPYGTSAYEQYF. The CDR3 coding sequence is TGTGCCAGCAGTTCCAACCCATACGGGACTTCCGCCTACGAGCAGTACTTC.

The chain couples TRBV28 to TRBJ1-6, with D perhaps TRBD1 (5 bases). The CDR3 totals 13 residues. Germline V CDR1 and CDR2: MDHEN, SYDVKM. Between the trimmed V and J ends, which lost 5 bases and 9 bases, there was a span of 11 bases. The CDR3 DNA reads TGTGCCAGCAGTCGTACAAGGGGTTCACCCCTCCACTTT. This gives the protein CASSRTRGSPLHF.

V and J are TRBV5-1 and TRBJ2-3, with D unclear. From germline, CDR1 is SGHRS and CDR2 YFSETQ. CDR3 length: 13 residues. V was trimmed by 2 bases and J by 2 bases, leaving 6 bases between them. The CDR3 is CASSLESTDTQYF. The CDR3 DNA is TGCGCCAGCAGCTTAGAGTCCACAGATACGCAGTATTTT. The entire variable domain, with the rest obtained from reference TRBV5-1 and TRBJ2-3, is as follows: KAGVTQTPRYLIKTRGQQVTLSCSPISGHRSVSWYQQTPGQGLQFLFEYFSETQRNKGNFPGRFSGRQFSNSRSEMNVSTLELGDSALYLCASSLESTDTQYFGPGTRLTVL.

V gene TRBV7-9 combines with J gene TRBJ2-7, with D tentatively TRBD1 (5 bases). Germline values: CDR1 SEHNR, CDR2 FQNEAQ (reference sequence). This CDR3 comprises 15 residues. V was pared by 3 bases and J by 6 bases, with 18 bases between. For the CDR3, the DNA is TGTGCCAGCAGCTTGCGGAGTACAGGTGTAACCGAGCAGTACTTC. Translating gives CASSLRSTGVTEQYF.

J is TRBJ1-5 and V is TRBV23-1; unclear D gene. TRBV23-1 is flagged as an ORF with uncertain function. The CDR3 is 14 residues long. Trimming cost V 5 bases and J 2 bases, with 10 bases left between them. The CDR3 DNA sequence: TGCGCCAGCAGTACCGGGGTAGGCAATCAGCCCCAGCATTTT. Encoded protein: CASSTGVGNQPQHF.

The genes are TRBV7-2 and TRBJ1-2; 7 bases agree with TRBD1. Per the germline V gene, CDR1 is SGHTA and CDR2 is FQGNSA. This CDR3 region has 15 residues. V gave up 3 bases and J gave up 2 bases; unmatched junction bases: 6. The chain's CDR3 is CASSLTGTANYGYTF. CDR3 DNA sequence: TGTGCCAGCAGCTTGACCGGGACAGCCAACTATGGCTACACCTTC.

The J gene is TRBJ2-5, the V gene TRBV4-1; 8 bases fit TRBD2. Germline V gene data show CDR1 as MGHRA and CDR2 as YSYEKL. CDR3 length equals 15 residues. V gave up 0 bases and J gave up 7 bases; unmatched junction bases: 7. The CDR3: CASSQDSGVRVTQYF. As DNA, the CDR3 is TGCGCCAGCAGCCAAGATAGCGGGGTTCGGGTGACCCAGTACTTC.